The next 24 T cell receptor beta chains were all read from a single sample in a study of patients and donors after allogeneic stem cell transplantation (dated by TCRdb to 2018 to 2020). The library was built by means of RT-PCR. Data came from a NextSeq 550. TCRdb handled the public reads itself, with Q25 trimming in fastp and clone calling in MiXCR, and kept productive beta chains. A single entry per CDR3 protein holds the most common genes and DNA from its merged rows. In this sample the table shows 150,000 to 250,000 distinct CDR3 sequences, 41% of which occur a single time. 33% of the sample lies in the top ten. The source material was blood, either unsorted or a sorted T cell fraction (not recorded which). The receptors shown here come from a human donor who was either an allogeneic HSCT recipient or a stem cell or donor lymphocyte infusion donor (not recorded which). It is not recorded whose cells these are; they may come from a transplant donor.

The chain recombines TRBV5-5 with TRBJ1-1, with TRBD1 as a possible D gene (6 bases). V lost 4 bases and J 1 base, leaving 14 bases between the germline ends. The CDR3 extends over 15 amino acids. The germline CDR1 and CDR2 sequences are SGHKS and YYEKEE (reference sequence). CDR3 DNA: TGTGCCAGCAGCACATACAGGGCCCCGAACACTGAAGCTTTCTTT. This gives the protein CASSTYRAPNTEAFF.

The chain carries TRBV9 and TRBJ1-2; TRBD1 aligns across 7 bases. J gave up 4 bases and V 4 bases, and 7 bases lay outside the gene matches. CDR1 is SGDLS, CDR2 YYNGEE, per germline. The CDR3 loop spans 14 amino acids. The CDR3 sequence: CASSPGGDGYGYTF. In nucleotides, the CDR3 is TGTGCCAGCAGCCCAGGGGGGGATGGCTATGGCTACACCTTC.

This rearrangement joins TRBV5-1 to TRBJ2-1, with 7 bases fitting TRBD1. The J segment lost 1 base and the V segment lost 3 bases, leaving 7 bases of the junction unmatched. CDR3 length: 16 residues. Germline V CDR1 and CDR2: SGHRS, YFSETQ. The CDR3 sequence is CASSSRIQGSYNEQFF. In DNA form, the CDR3 reads TGCGCCAGCAGCTCCCGAATACAGGGGTCCTACAATGAGCAGTTCTTC.

On this clonotype: A read error may produce the germline difference seen at one junction end. CDR3 bases: TGCAGTGCTGGTAAGACTAGCGGGACCTACAATGGGCAGTTCTTC. Translated, it gives CSAGKTSGTYNGQFF. The chain has TRBV20-1 and TRBJ2-1, with TRBD2 matching 11 bases. From germline, CDR1 is DFQATT and CDR2 SNEGSKA (reference sequence). The CDR3 is made up of 15 amino acids.

The chain couples TRBV20-1 to TRBJ2-1, with 8 bases that match TRBD2. Germline CDR1 DFQATT, CDR2 SNEGSKA (reference sequence). V lost 6 bases to trimming and J lost 3 bases; unmatched junction nucleotides: 7. CDR3 size: 14 residues. CDR3 nucleotide sequence: TGCAGTGCCTTTACTAGCGGATACTACAATGAGCAGTTCTTC. Its protein is CSAFTSGYYNEQFF.

This clonotype was picked up a small number of times. This chain uses TRBV28 with TRBJ2-3, with D unclear. CDR1 MDHEN and CDR2 SYDVKM come from the germline V gene. CDR3 length: 13 residues. V was shortened by 2 bases and J by 1 base, with 4 bases between the two germline ends. CDR3 protein: CASSLLGTDTQYF. In DNA, the CDR3 is TGTGCCAGCAGTTTACTTGGCACAGATACGCAGTATTTT.

The CDR3 is CSVGEGQASYEQYF. CDR3 DNA sequence: TGCAGCGTTGGGGAGGGACAGGCTTCCTACGAGCAGTACTTC. The chain uses TRBV29-1 and TRBJ2-7; possible D gene TRBD1, 8 bases. Per the germline V gene, CDR1 is SQVTM and CDR2 is ANQGSEA. CDR3 length: 14 amino acids. The germline V and J ends were trimmed by 4 bases and 1 base, with 14 bases remaining between them.

The gene calls are TRBV10-2 and TRBJ1-1, with a weak D call TRBD1 (5 bases). CDR3 length equals 13 residues. Germline V gives CDR1 WSHSY, CDR2 SAAADI. V was trimmed by 4 bases and J by 1 base, leaving 7 bases between them. DNA for the CDR3: TGCGCCAGCAGTGGGACATCGAACACTGAAGCTTTCTTT. Translated: CASSGTSNTEAFF.

Only a few counts were recorded for this clonotype. V and J are TRBV11-3 and TRBJ1-3; D is perhaps TRBD1 (5 bases). V was trimmed by 5 bases and J by 0 bases, leaving 8 bases between them. The germline V gene encodes CDR1 SGHNT and CDR2 YENEEA. This CDR3 spans 14 amino acids. CDR3 in DNA: TGTGCCAGCAGCGGAGACAGCTCTGGAAACACCATATATTTT. Its protein is CASSGDSSGNTIYF. Combining the CDR3 with reference TRBV11-3 and TRBJ1-3 gives the whole variable domain EAGVVQSPRYKIIEKKQPVAFWCNPISGHNTLYWYLQNLGQGPELLIRYENEEAVDDSQLPKDRFSAERLKGVDSTLKIQPAELGDSAVYLCASSGDSSGNTIYFGEGSWLTVV.

The rearrangement links TRBV10-3 to TRBJ1-1; 9 nucleotides align to TRBD1. The junction had 2 bases not matched to a gene; V was cut back by 5 bases and J by 1 base. This CDR3 spans 14 amino acids. Per germline, CDR1 ENHRY and CDR2 SYGVKD. CDR3 coding DNA: TGTGCCATCAGTTTGACAGGGGGGAACACTGAAGCTTTCTTT. Amino acids: CAISLTGGNTEAFF.

This clonotype was seen only a few times. The V call is TRBV4-3, the J call TRBJ2-1; tentatively, D is TRBD2 (5 bases). V was shortened by 0 bases and J by 6 bases, with 15 bases between the two germline ends. Germline V gene data show CDR1 as LGHNA and CDR2 as YSLEER. This CDR3 has 16 amino acids. This chain's CDR3 is CASSQDLGGGGNEQFF. The CDR3 DNA reads TGCGCCAGCAGCCAAGATCTGGGCGGTGGAGGCAATGAGCAGTTCTTC.

The chain is built from TRBV13 and TRBJ2-5; D gene ambiguous. The CDR3 covers 12 residues. Trimming pared 5 bases from V and 5 bases from J, leaving 9 bases between. CDR1 and CDR2 from the germline V gene are PRHDT and FYEKMQ (reference sequence). In nucleotides, the CDR3 is TGTGCCAGCAGCAAACAAACTGAGACCCAGTACTTC. Protein product: CASSKQTETQYF.

This clonotype was recorded a few times. The chain combines TRBV12-3 or TRBV12-4 with TRBJ2-4, with a weak D call TRBD2 (5 bases). The CDR3 totals 14 residues. V lost 2 bases, J lost 6 bases, and 11 bases lay in between. This chain's CDR3 is CASSLSVGLNIQYF. The DNA of the CDR3 is TGTGCCAGCAGTTTATCGGTCGGACTAAACATTCAGTACTTC.

This clonotype has only one observation. The rearrangement uses TRBV12-3 or TRBV12-4 and TRBJ1-1, with a possible D match to TRBD1 (6 bases). V shed 5 bases and J shed 1 base, with 11 bases lying between them. The CDR3 totals 14 residues. The CDR3: CASSHTQGNTEAFF. The DNA of the CDR3 is TGTGCCAGCAGTCATACACAGGGGAACACTGAAGCTTTCTTT.

The V gene is TRBV13, the J gene TRBJ2-7, with a tentative D call TRBD1 (6 bases). The CDR3 totals 14 residues. V lost 6 bases and J 6 bases, leaving 18 bases between the germline ends. Per germline, CDR1 PRHDT and CDR2 FYEKMQ (reference sequence). The CDR3 loop is CASSSKPRGGEQYF. The CDR3 bases are TGTGCCAGCAGTTCGAAACCCAGGGGTGGCGAGCAGTACTTC.

In DNA form, the CDR3 reads TGCGCCAGCAGCTTGGATTTGCACATGTCCTACGAGCAGTACTTC. Residues: CASSLDLHMSYEQYF. V usage is TRBV5-1 and J usage is TRBJ2-7; D gene unclear. Germline assignment: CDR1 SGHRS and CDR2 YFSETQ. V lost 0 bases and J lost 1, with 11 bases in between. The CDR3 covers 15 residues.

The genes are TRBV29-1 and TRBJ2-1; D is perhaps TRBD1 (6 bases). CDR1 and CDR2 from the germline V gene are SQVTM and ANQGSEA. V was clipped by 6 bases and J by 7 bases, with 13 bases between them. This CDR3 comprises 12 residues. The CDR3 region is CSVGLGANEQFF. In DNA, the CDR3 is TGCAGCGTCGGGCTGGGGGCGAATGAGCAGTTCTTC.

The rearrangement uses TRBV27 and TRBJ1-1; TRBD1 aligns across 8 bases. In germline, CDR1 is MNHEY, CDR2 SMNVEV (reference sequence). V dropped 5 bases and J dropped 3; count of bases not matched to a gene: 8. The length of the CDR3 is 15 residues. The CDR3 is CASSETGVGDTEAFF. The CDR3 nucleotides read TGTGCCAGCAGTGAGACAGGGGTGGGGGACACTGAAGCTTTCTTT.

This clonotype came up many times. The V and J genes are TRBV12-3 or TRBV12-4 and TRBJ2-1; no definite D call. V was clipped by 5 bases and J by 15 bases, with 14 bases between them. The CDR3 totals 11 residues. The CDR3, as DNA: TGTGCCAGCAGTCCCGGCCTGCTGCGGTTCTTC. It is translated as CASSPGLLRFF.

This clonotype was seen a few times. J is TRBJ1-1 and V is TRBV5-1, with D tentatively TRBD1 (6 bases). The CDR3 runs to 16 residues. Germline V CDR1 and CDR2: SGHRS, YFSETQ. The V end lost 4 bases, the J end lost 5 bases, and 21 bases lay between the germline ends. The CDR3 DNA reads as TGCGCCAGCAGCCCTCATACGGGAGGGGGTTTTACTGAAGCTTTCTTT. Amino acids: CASSPHTGGGFTEAFF.

This clonotype was counted only a few times. J is TRBJ2-3 and V is TRBV12-3 or TRBV12-4; D is unclear. This CDR3 region has 15 residues. V lost 1 base and J lost 0, with 8 bases in between. This CDR3 is CASSLGKVSTDTQYF. In nucleotides, the CDR3 is TGTGCCAGCAGTTTAGGGAAGGTTAGCACAGATACGCAGTATTTT.

V gene TRBV20-1 combines with J gene TRBJ1-4, with D unclear. Trimming stripped 0 bases from V and 8 bases from J, with 7 bases between. The germline V gene encodes CDR1 DFQATT and CDR2 SNEGSKA (reference sequence). The CDR3 spans 12 residues. CDR3 sequence reads: CSARDLQEKLFF. CDR3 coding DNA: TGCAGTGCTAGAGATTTGCAAGAAAAACTGTTTTTT.

V is TRBV7-9 and J is TRBJ2-2, with 10 bases aligning to TRBD1. The CDR3 has 15 residues. The J segment lost 5 bases and the V segment lost 3 bases, leaving 3 bases of the junction unmatched. Per the germline V gene, CDR1 is SEHNR and CDR2 is FQNEAQ (reference sequence). CDR3 loop: CASSLSGQGTGELFF. CDR3 bases: TGTGCCAGCAGCTTGTCGGGACAGGGGACCGGGGAGCTGTTTTTT.

In its sample, this clonotype was seen a few times. The chain joins TRBV11-2 to TRBJ1-1, with D tentatively TRBD1 (5 bases). The CDR3 extends over 14 amino acids. The germline CDR1 and CDR2 sequences are SGHAT and FQNNGV. V dropped 0 bases and J dropped 0 bases, with 5 bases sitting between them. The CDR3: CASSLEGVNTEAFF. The CDR3 bases are TGTGCCAGCAGCTTAGAAGGGGTGAACACTGAAGCTTTCTTT.